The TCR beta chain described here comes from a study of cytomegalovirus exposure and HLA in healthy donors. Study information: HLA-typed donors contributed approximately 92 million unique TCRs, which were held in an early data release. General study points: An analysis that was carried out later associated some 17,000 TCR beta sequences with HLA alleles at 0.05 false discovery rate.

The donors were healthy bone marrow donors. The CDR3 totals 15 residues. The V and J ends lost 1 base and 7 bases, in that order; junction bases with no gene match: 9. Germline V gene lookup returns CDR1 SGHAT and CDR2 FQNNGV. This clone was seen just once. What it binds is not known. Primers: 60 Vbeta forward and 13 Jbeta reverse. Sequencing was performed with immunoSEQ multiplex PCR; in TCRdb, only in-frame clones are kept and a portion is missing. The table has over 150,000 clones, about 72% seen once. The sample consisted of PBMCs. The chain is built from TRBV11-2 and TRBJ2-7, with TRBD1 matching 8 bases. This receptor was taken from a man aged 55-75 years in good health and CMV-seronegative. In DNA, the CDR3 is TGTGCCAGCAGCTTAGCCCTAGGACAGGGTAGAGAGCAGTACTTC. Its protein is CASSLALGQGREQYF.